The TCR beta chain described here comes from a study of identifying expanded T cells in peripheral blood. Collection occurred without any documented infections or immune events in donors. Sequencing was performed with immunoSEQ multiplex PCR; in TCRdb, only in-frame clones are kept and a portion is missing. The repertoire holds about 130,000 clones, with about 86% as singletons. Study-wide findings and caveats: Variance in clone template counts between approximately two-week samples significantly increased with total template count across all healthy donors.

Of note for this clone: The antigen remains unidentified.

CDR3 length: 16 residues. Germline assignment: CDR1 SGHVS and CDR2 FQNEAQ. Trimming took off 5 bases at V and 3 bases at J, with 17 bases between the two ends. Sample: blood. The J gene is TRBJ2-1, the V gene TRBV7-8, with TRBD2 as a possible D gene (6 bases). This receptor was identified in a person aged 18 to 75 in good health. CDR3 in DNA: TGTGCCAGCAGCCCTAGACGCGGGGCCGACTACAATGAGCAGTTCTTC. This sequence encodes CASSPRRGADYNEQFF.